The 8 T cell receptor beta chains below were found in one sample sequenced in a study of technical replicates of blood from a handful of donors. The assay was immunoSEQ multiplex PCR, and TCRdb's table has in-frame clones only and misses some. The sample lists around 80,000 clones, approximately 94% occurring once. Sample: T cells isolated from PBMCs. All receptors come from a human donor in good health.

This rearrangement joins TRBV5-6 to TRBJ2-3; a weak D match, TRBD1 (5 bases). This CDR3 has 16 amino acids. Trimming left V 0 bases short and J 3 bases short, with 14 bases between. Germline values: CDR1 SGHDT, CDR2 YYEEEE. The CDR3 nucleotides are TGTGCCAGCAGCTTGGCTGGGGCTGGATTTACAGATACGCAGTATTTT. Protein: CASSLAGAGFTDTQYF.

The CDR3 nucleotides are TGTGCCAGCAGTTATGGAGGCCTGAACACTGAAGCTTTCTTT. The encoded protein is CASSYGGLNTEAFF. The chain couples TRBV6-5 to TRBJ1-1; the D is unclear. CDR3 length: 14 residues. V was pared by 3 bases and J by 0 bases, with 8 bases between. Germline lookup yields CDR1 MNHEY and CDR2 SVGAGI.

The chain uses TRBV7-6 and TRBJ2-1, with 10 bases that match TRBD2. Per the germline V gene, CDR1 is SGHVS and CDR2 is FNYEAQ. After removal of 5 bases from V and 1 base from J, the junction contained 5 bases not matched to a gene. This CDR3 spans 16 amino acids. The CDR3 DNA sequence: TGTGCCAGCAGCATCGCTAGCGGGAGTTCCTACAATGAGCAGTTCTTC. Translated: CASSIASGSSYNEQFF.

The rearrangement uses TRBV2 and TRBJ1-1; D might be TRBD1 (6 bases). V was cut by 3 bases and J by 4 bases, with 15 bases left in between. The CDR3 length is 15 residues. Germline values: CDR1 SNHLY, CDR2 FYNNEI. CDR3 sequence: CASSDLSGESTEAFF. CDR3 in DNA: TGTGCCAGCAGTGATCTCTCAGGGGAGAGCACTGAAGCTTTCTTT.

The genes are TRBV19 and TRBJ2-1; TRBD2 is a possible D gene (5 bases). Trimming removed 3 bases from V and 8 bases from J, with 11 bases in between. The CDR3 length is 13 residues. Germline V gene data show CDR1 as LNHDA and CDR2 as SQIVND (reference sequence). CDR3 nucleotide sequence: TGTGCCAGTAGTATGGACTTGAGGGATGAGCAGTTCTTC. The encoded protein is CASSMDLRDEQFF.

The count of this clone is one. In DNA form, the CDR3 reads TGCAGCGTTGAGGAAGCGGGAGCCCTCTCCTACGAGCAGTACTTC. Protein sequence: CSVEEAGALSYEQYF. The rearrangement links TRBV29-1 to TRBJ2-7, with 8 bases that match TRBD2. J gave up 0 bases and V 3 bases, and 7 bases lay outside the gene matches. This CDR3 is built from 15 residues. The germline V gene encodes CDR1 SQVTM and CDR2 ANQGSEA.

The chain combines TRBV5-6 with TRBJ1-2, with D possibly being TRBD1 (5 bases). The CDR3 is 16 residues long. Germline V gene data show CDR1 as SGHDT and CDR2 as YYEEEE. Trimming took 2 bases from V and 6 from J, leaving 20 bases between them. The CDR3 DNA is TGTGCCAGCAGCTTTGCCGGGACTGACTACCTGGATGGCTACACCTTC. Amino acids: CASSFAGTDYLDGYTF. Full variable domain (outside the CDR3, taken from reference TRBV5-6 and TRBJ1-2): DAGVTQSPTHLIKTRGQQVTLRCSPKSGHDTVSWYQQALGQGPQFIFQYYEEEERQRGNFPDRFSGHQFPNYSSELNVNALLLGDSALYLCASSFAGTDYLDGYTFGSGTRLTVV.

The chain recombines TRBV7-8 with TRBJ2-1, with TRBD2 matching 12 bases. CDR1 is SGHVS, CDR2 FQNEAQ, per germline. The CDR3 spans 16 residues. V trimming: 4 bases; J trimming: 5 bases; junction bases outside the gene matches: 6. The CDR3 spells CASSYLAGGPDNEQFF. DNA for the CDR3: TGTGCCAGCAGCTACCTAGCGGGAGGGCCGGACAATGAGCAGTTCTTC.